This T cell receptor (beta chain) was found in a study of CD8 T cells in ankylosing spondylitis. Findings of the study overall: The authors found the disease-linked clones to be CD8+ and relatively rare in peripheral blood. Apparently characteristic of ankylosing spondylitis blood was a TCR beta motif (about eight highly homologous variants). The authors reported significant enrichment of disease-linked clones in matched ankylosing spondylitis synovial fluid.

This clonotype has more than one count but fewer than ten. Its antigen is undetermined. CDR1 is MDHEN and CDR2 is SYDVKM in the germline V gene. Trimming cost V 2 bases and J 0 bases, with 20 bases left between them. CDR3 size: 20 residues. TCRdb passed the 5' RACE reads through MiXCR, listing each CDR3 protein once. The sample consists of around 480,000 distinct CDR3 sequences, approximately 17% of them appearing once. The sequenced sample consisted of blood, either unsorted or a sorted T cell fraction (not recorded which). V is TRBV28 and J is TRBJ2-6; D possibly matches TRBD1 or TRBD2 (7 bases each). This TCR derives from a male donor with ankylosing spondylitis. DNA of the CDR3: TGTGCCAGCAGTTTAACCTTGCTGGCAGGGGGGGGCTCTGGGGCCAACGTCCTGACTTTC. Translating gives CASSLTLLAGGGSGANVLTF.